This T cell receptor (beta chain) is drawn from a study of T cell clones after liver transplantation (dated by TCRdb to the late 2010s). Context from the whole study: Samples were obtained from ITN030ST, a randomized trial in which withdrawal of immunosuppression was attempted within 2 years of liver transplantation. Donor-reactive T cell clones were identified by TCRbeta sequencing after a pre-transplant mixed lymphocyte reaction and then tracked in post-transplant blood. Of the eight recipients, a few were HCV-positive, while the remaining recipients had been transplanted for non-autoimmune, non-viral indications. To count as tolerant, a recipient had to stay completely off immunosuppression for at least one year without liver enzymes climbing beyond twice the upper limit of normal. The study cohort included 8 liver transplant recipients, of whom 3 were classified as tolerant and 5 as non-tolerant. Third party-reactive TCRbeta sequences from pre-transplant MLRs were also identified as an antigen-independent comparator for donor-reactive sequences. The subjects received no induction therapy and were kept on standard immunosuppression until randomization at 12-24 months post-transplant. Blood samples were taken pre-transplant, pre-randomization before withdrawal, and post-randomization after full withdrawal or failed withdrawal. General conclusions and limits of the study: A greater decline was seen for donor-reactive sequences than for third party-reactive sequences, suggesting partial antigen-specific deletion unrelated to withdrawal success. In most of the 8 subjects, regardless of tolerance or HCV status, circulating donor-reactive CD4 TCRbeta sequences dropped significantly post-transplant. In a couple of subjects, low numbers of available donor cells limited the measurable donor-reactive repertoire. When repertoire turnover was taken into account, detection of donor-reactive sequences was significantly reduced in 7 of 8 subjects for CD4 and in 8 of 8 subjects for CD8. Because allograft tissue specimens were not available, migration of donor-reactive T cells into the graft, rather than deletion, may have occurred. The conclusions were considered preliminary, being limited by small, heterogeneous patient numbers and non-standardized post-transplant time points.

Notes on this clone: Its binding antigen is unknown. No base-level quality is on record; no much larger clone is a single base apart.

Thawed unstimulated PBMCs were stained for CD3, CD4 and CD8 and FACS-sorted into CD3+CD4+ and CD3+CD8+ populations. All 8 studied subjects were randomized to immunosuppression withdrawal. The Qiagen DNeasy Blood and Tissue Kit was used for genomic DNA isolation. Frozen genomic DNA underwent high-throughput TCRbeta CDR3 sequencing by immunoSEQ, including PCR amplification, mapping, bias correction and internal controls. The study's own analysis went as follows. Only productive rearrangements were retained, with each unique TCRbeta sequence defined by its CDR3 nucleotide sequence together with its V and J gene. Donor-reactive sequences required at least 5-fold expansion in CFSE-low cells versus unstimulated pre-transplant cells and at least 0.01% frequency. Minimum frequency thresholds were set for each subject based on the unstimulated sample with the lowest template count, ensuring at least 90% detection power. Jensen-Shannon divergence between the top 1000 TCRbeta sequences post- versus pre-transplant served as the measure of repertoire turnover. Changes in detection of donor-reactive sequences were assessed with two-sided Fisher's exact tests. TCRdb mirrors the immuneACCESS table, restricted to in-frame sequences. Some clones are absent from its copies; in checked studies, under half trace to an unresolved V gene, and the reason for the others is unknown. The DNA gave D and trimming, while V, J and clone size come from that table. This sample comprises more than 95,000 clones, about 80% of them detected only once. Approximately 3% of the sample goes to the ten largest clones.

The germline V gene sets CDR1 to SGHRS and CDR2 to YFSETQ. The CDR3 spans 17 residues, from the cysteine through the phenylalanine. The DNA shown is the 51-base CDR3, in frame from base 1. V and J are trimmed by 1 base and 6 bases, and the gene matches miss 8 bases of the junction. Sample: CD4+ T cells from blood, taken approximately 43 months after liver transplant. Rearrangement joined TRBV5-1 to TRBJ2-2; 11 bases in the middle match TRBD2. The TCR comes from a human patient who received a liver transplant. Some T cells present after a transplant may be cells of the graft donor. The CDR3 protein is CASSLIGSLAGAGELFF. The nucleotides read TGCGCCAGCAGCTTGATCGGGTCACTAGCGGGAGCCGGGGAGCTGTTTTTT.